These T cell receptor beta chains were read from a single sample in a study of CD8+ T cells in alopecia areata. Generated by immunoSEQ multiplex PCR, the TCRdb table keeps only in-frame clones and is missing some. The data contain over 200,000 clones, 50% to 65% of them singletons. Sequencing used CD4+ T cells sorted from blood, obtained at week 0. These TCRs come from a human donor with alopecia areata. CDR3s include the opening cysteine and the closing phenylalanine or tryptophan. Fields, in order: clone size, V gene, J gene, D gene, CDR3 protein, CDR3 DNA. A D gene is named only where the DNA matches it firmly. A clone size is listed for some rows: how often the clone was seen (once, few, many), or a class if it is expanded.

NA,TRBV4-1,TRBJ2-3,TRBD2,CASSQDWSGGASSTDTQYF,TGCGCCAGCAGCCAAGATTGGAGCGGGGGGGCTTCTAGCACAGATACGCAGTATTTT
NA,TRBV4-2,TRBJ2-7,TRBD1,CASSQEIQGPYEQYF,TGTGCCAGCAGCCAAGAGATACAGGGGCCCTACGAGCAGTACTTC
NA,TRBV9,TRBJ1-2,TRBD1,CASSGDRVFTF,TGTGCCAGCAGCGGGGACAGGGTTTTCACCTTC
NA,TRBV30,TRBJ2-3,NA,CAWSVGGFRTDTQYF,TGTGCCTGGAGTGTGGGCGGGTTTCGCACAGATACGCAGTATTTT
once,TRBV30,TRBJ2-6,NA,CAWSGKGGANVLTF,TGTGCCTGGAGCGGTAAGGGTGGGGCCAACGTCCTGACTTTC
NA,TRBV23-1,TRBJ2-7,TRBD1,CATDKGQRNYEQYF,TGCGCCACCGATAAGGGACAGAGGAACTACGAGCAGTACTTC
once,TRBV7-2,TRBJ2-3,NA,CASSLLGDSTDTQYF,TGTGCCAGCAGCTTGCTAGGGGACTCCACAGATACGCAGTATTTT
NA,TRBV25-1,TRBJ1-6,TRBD1,CASRSDRDNSPLHF,TGTGCCAGCAGGTCCGACAGGGATAATTCACCCCTCCACTTT
NA,TRBV4-1,TRBJ2-1,TRBD2,CASSGTSGTYNEQFF,TGCGCCAGCAGCGGGACTAGTGGTACCTACAATGAGCAGTTCTTC
NA,TRBV6-5,TRBJ2-7,TRBD1,CASRQGFSSYEQYF,TGTGCCAGCAGACAGGGGTTCAGCTCCTACGAGCAGTACTTC
few,TRBV4-2,TRBJ1-1,TRBD1,CASSHRRTGGTEAFF,TGTGCCAGCAGCCACCGGAGGACAGGGGGCACTGAAGCTTTCTTT
NA,TRBV29-1,TRBJ2-7,NA,CSGRSPSYEQYF,TGCAGCGGCAGGTCTCCCTCCTACGAGCAGTACTTC
NA,TRBV9,TRBJ2-6,NA,CASSVFSTVSGANVLTF,TGTGCCAGCAGCGTATTTTCGACAGTTTCTGGGGCCAACGTCCTGACTTTC
NA,TRBV30,TRBJ2-3,TRBD2,CAWSLAGSPGTQYF,TGTGCCTGGAGCCTAGCGGGGTCCCCGGGTACGCAGTATTTT
NA,TRBV27,TRBJ2-3,NA,CASGRVGPDTQYF,TGTGCCAGCGGTAGAGTTGGGCCAGATACGCAGTATTTT
NA,TRBV6-1,TRBJ2-7,NA,CASRTPLSGEQYF,TGTGCCAGCAGGACCCCATTATCGGGAGAGCAGTACTTC
NA,TRBV19,TRBJ2-1,NA,CASSDYNEQFF,TGTGCCAGCTCGGACTACAATGAGCAGTTCTTC
NA,TRBV13,TRBJ1-5,NA,CASSLGGQGFNQPQHF,TGTGCCAGCAGCTTAGGCGGCCAGGGGTTCAATCAGCCCCAGCATTTT
NA,TRBV30,TRBJ2-7,NA,CAWSEPVRDGPSYEQYF,TGTGCCTGGAGTGAGCCGGTTCGGGACGGGCCCTCCTACGAGCAGTACTTC
few,TRBV25-1,TRBJ2-2,TRBD1,CASRDRANTGELFF,TGTGCCAGCAGGGACAGGGCGAACACCGGGGAGCTGTTTTTT
many,TRBV6-6,TRBJ1-2,TRBD1,CASSSTGQAYGYTF,TGTGCCAGCAGTTCTACGGGACAGGCCTATGGCTACACCTTC
few,TRBV4-2,TRBJ2-1,TRBD2,CASQSDSGGARFEQFF,TGTGCCAGCCAATCGGATAGCGGGGGGGCCAGGTTTGAGCAGTTCTTC
once,TRBV30,TRBJ2-1,NA,CAWSRTNEQFF,TGTGCCTGGTCTAGAACCAATGAGCAGTTCTTC
NA,TRBV4-1,TRBJ1-2,TRBD1,CASSQERTGGYTF,TGCGCCAGCAGCCAAGAAAGGACAGGGGGCTACACCTTC
once,TRBV5-1,TRBJ2-3,NA,CASLADISTDTQYF,TGCGCCAGCTTAGCGGATATTAGCACAGATACGCAGTATTTT
NA,TRBV29-1,TRBJ2-1,TRBD1,CSVEDPWTGGSYNEQFF,TGCAGCGTTGAAGACCCATGGACAGGCGGCTCCTACAATGAGCAGTTCTTC
NA,TRBV5-6,TRBJ1-6,NA,CASSLLRQNPYNSPLHF,TGTGCCAGCAGCTTGTTACGTCAGAATCCCTATAATTCACCCCTCCACTTT
NA,TRBV7-9,TRBJ2-2,TRBD1,CASSFDRVGTGELFF,TGTGCCAGCAGCTTCGACAGGGTGGGCACCGGGGAGCTGTTTTTT
NA,TRBV4-1,TRBJ1-6,NA,CASSQDHGFSNSPLHF,TGCGCCAGCAGCCAAGATCATGGATTCAGTAATTCACCCCTCCACTTT
NA,TRBV10-3,TRBJ1-2,NA,CAISAIVGDYGYTF,TGTGCCATCAGTGCTATTGTGGGGGATTATGGCTACACCTTC
NA,TRBV6-5,TRBJ2-3,TRBD2,CASRDYRSDTQYF,TGTGCCAGCCGGGACTATCGGTCAGATACGCAGTATTTT
NA,TRBV5-1,TRBJ1-4,NA,CASSSIPGVSNEKLFF,TGCGCCAGCAGCTCCATACCGGGGGTCTCAAATGAAAAACTGTTTTTT
NA,TRBV29-1,TRBJ2-3,NA,CSVKGPGLADTQYF,TGCAGCGTTAAGGGCCCCGGCCTTGCAGATACGCAGTATTTT
NA,TRBV4-1,TRBJ2-1,TRBD2,CASRPGTSNEQFF,TGCGCCAGCAGGCCAGGGACTAGCAATGAGCAGTTCTTC
NA,TRBV6-6,TRBJ1-1,NA,CASLQQVNTEAFF,TGTGCCAGCCTTCAACAGGTGAACACTGAAGCTTTCTTT
NA,TRBV30,TRBJ1-1,NA,CAWSLGPNTEAFF,TGTGCCTGGAGTCTAGGGCCGAACACTGAAGCTTTCTTT